A selection of T cell receptor beta chains follows, all from one sample in a study of blood T cells in healthy people across ages. TCRdb analysed the 5' RACE reads with MiXCR anew, one entry per CDR3 protein. The sample includes some 1,800,000 distinct CDR3 sequences, more than 35% seen only once; the top ten take under 25%. Sequenced input: blood. The source of these receptors is a human donor in good health. Both conserved end residues are part of each CDR3.

TRBV5-6 CASSRKGGLNYGHTF
TRBV3-1 CASSRLAGVGEQYF
TRBV11-3 CASSLDRLITGELFF
TRBV7-9 CASSLEGGQYNYGYTF
TRBV20-1 CSAQGGSNQPQHF
TRBV15 CATSSGQVNQPQHF
TRBV5-1 CASSLPKGKGKSPANAYEQYF
TRBV20-1 CSARGHQNTEAFF
TRBV20-1 CSALGLAPDTQYF
TRBV6-6 CASSYGAITDTQYF
TRBV28 CASSFKGGYQETQYF
TRBV6-2/TRBV6-3 CASSPGRLIAKNIQYF
TRBV24-1 CATSGDSSDAFYNEQFF
TRBV5-1 CASSLGPSPEQFF
TRBV20-1 CSTHSDRYQETQYF
TRBV7-7 CASSSCRGVCYSPLHF
TRBV10-3 CAISEAEGNSPLHF
TRBV6-5 CASRLGVTSTDTQYF
TRBV6-6 CASSYSRGDSPLHF
TRBV7-2 CASSLRLQISGANVLTF
TRBV6-6 CASTPDPGTGDTDTQYF
TRBV5-1 CASRGLNMNTEAFF
TRBV29-1 CSVEGLAATNEQFF
TRBV2 CASDRFSSNQPQHF
TRBV5-5 CASSIGTSNGQFF
TRBV2 CASSGLASADTQYF
TRBV5-6 CASSRRRSYGYTF
TRBV7-3 CASSLEVSNYGYTF
TRBV7-2 CASSLGAGVGDTQYF
TRBV6-6 CASSYRGQGPNQPQHF
TRBV7-2 CASSLGFPLREQFF
TRBV6-2/TRBV6-3 CASSYSSFFLGLNAKNIQYF
TRBV15 CATSIGQLNTEAFF
TRBV4-1 CASSQKTGEGYEQYF
TRBV11-2 CASSLDLDWRSYNEQFF
TRBV6-4 CASTQTPGRENTEAFF
TRBV5-1 CASSFNLAPGELFF
TRBV7-2 CASSLGPSEGVYGYTF
TRBV6-2/TRBV6-3 CASRRQLGGLPNEQYF
TRBV9 CASSVGNQQGARQYF